This T cell receptor beta chain is drawn from a study of T cells in Graves' hyperthyroidism and ophthalmopathy. There are 14 residues in the CDR3. The V gene's germline CDR1 is SEHNR and CDR2 FQNEAQ (reference sequence). Researchers took RNA transcripts and amplified the TCR beta CDR3 regions from them. HTBI primers were used for first-round RT-PCR of the TCR CDR3. Using its own MiXCR run on the multiplex PCR reads, TCRdb lists one record per CDR3 protein. This table has 500,000 to 750,000 distinct CDR3 sequences, approximately 15% appearing once. This clonotype was counted a few times. Germline is not matched at one junction end, which may reflect a read error.

This receptor was obtained from a young woman with Graves' ophthalmopathy. The specimen sequenced was blood. This rearrangement joins TRBV7-9 to TRBJ2-1, with D tentatively TRBD1 or TRBD2 (6 bases each). The CDR3 spells CASSWRGPGDEQFF. In DNA form, the CDR3 reads TGTGCCAGCAGCTGGCGGGGCCCAGGGGATGAGCAATTCTTC.